This T cell receptor beta chain derives from a study of CD8+CD57+ T cells in acquired aplastic anemia. The overall study: The study obtained an average of approximately 3 ug of DNA from sorted CD4+ and CD8+ cells.

Study-level findings and limits: Any difference that existed in CD8+ Simpson's diversity between patients and controls was not significant. Comparison of patients with controls identified about 27 shared CD8+ CDR3 sequences.

Germline assignment: CDR1 SGHNT and CDR2 YYREEE (reference sequence). The CDR3 length is 14 residues. V was shortened by 2 bases and J by 1 base, with 9 bases between the two germline ends. It was patients with CD8+CD57+ cell expansion by flow cytometry who were chosen for sequencing. Everyone among the patients had severe acquired aplastic anemia. Profiling that covered TCR beta VDJ and CDR3 relied on genomic DNA as its template. TCRdb re-called the reads with MiXCR, one entry per CDR3 protein. The profile shows 180,000 or so distinct CDR3 sequences, roughly 50% of them singletons. Concerning this clonotype itself: Its antigen is still unknown.

The specimen sequenced was sorted CD4+, CD8+, or CD8+CD57+ T cells (not recorded which) from PBMCs. The sequence was obtained from a human donor with aplastic anemia. The rearrangement uses TRBV5-4 and TRBJ2-5; no reliable D call. In DNA form, the CDR3 reads TGTGCCAGCAGCTTAACGGGCCTCCAAGAGACCCAGTACTTC. It encodes CASSLTGLQETQYF.